The present entry profiles one TCR beta chain with its context. These data belong to a study of PD-L1 blockade in urothelial cancer. Study-wide context: The year 2014 saw patients start atezolizumab, 1,200 mg intravenously every 3 weeks. Treatment start was followed by blood analysis at 3 weeks (second dose) and again at 6 weeks.

Here immunoSEQ multiplex PCR was the method, and the copy in TCRdb shows in-frame clones only, minus some. The repertoire holds some 29,000 clones, approximately 86% seen once, with 1.5% to 2% in the top ten. The CDR3 extends over 14 amino acids. V lost 2 bases and J 6 bases, leaving 14 bases between the germline ends. Germline V lookup: CDR1 SNHLY, CDR2 FYNNEI. This sequence joins TRBV2 and TRBJ2-7; perhaps TRBD1 as D (6 bases). The sample in question was PBMCs, obtained around atezolizumab (anti-PD-L1) treatment. This sequence originates from a middle-aged man with urothelial cancer. This CDR3 is CASSELWTASEQYF. CDR3 DNA: TGTGCCAGCAGTGAACTTTGGACAGCGTCCGAGCAGTACTTC.